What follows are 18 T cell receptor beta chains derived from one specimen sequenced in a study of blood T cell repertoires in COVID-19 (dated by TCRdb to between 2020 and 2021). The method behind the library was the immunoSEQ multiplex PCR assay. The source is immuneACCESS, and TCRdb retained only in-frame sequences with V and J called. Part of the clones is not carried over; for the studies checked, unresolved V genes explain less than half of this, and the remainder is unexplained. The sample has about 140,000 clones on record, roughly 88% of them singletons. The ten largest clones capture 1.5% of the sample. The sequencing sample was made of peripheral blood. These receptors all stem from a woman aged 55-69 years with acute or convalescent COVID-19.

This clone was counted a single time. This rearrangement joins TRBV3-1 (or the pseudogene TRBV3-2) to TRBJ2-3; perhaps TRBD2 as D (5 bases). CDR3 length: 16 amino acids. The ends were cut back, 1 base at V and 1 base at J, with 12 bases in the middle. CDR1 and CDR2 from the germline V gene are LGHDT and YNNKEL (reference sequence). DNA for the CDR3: TGTGCCAGCAGCCAAGTACCGGGGTTCGGCACAGATACGCAGTATTTT. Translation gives CASSQVPGFGTDTQYF.

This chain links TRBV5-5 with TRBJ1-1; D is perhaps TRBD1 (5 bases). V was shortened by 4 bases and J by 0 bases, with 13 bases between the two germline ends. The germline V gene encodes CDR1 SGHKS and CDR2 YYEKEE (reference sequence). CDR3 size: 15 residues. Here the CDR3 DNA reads TGTGCCAGCAGCGGAACTGGGGGGATGAACACTGAAGCTTTCTTT. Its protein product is CASSGTGGMNTEAFF.

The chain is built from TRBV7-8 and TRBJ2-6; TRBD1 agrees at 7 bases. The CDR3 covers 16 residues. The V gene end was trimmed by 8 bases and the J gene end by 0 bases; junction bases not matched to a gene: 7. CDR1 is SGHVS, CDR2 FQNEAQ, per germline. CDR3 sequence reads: CASDRVLFSGANVLTF. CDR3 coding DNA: TGTGCCAGCGACAGGGTTCTTTTCTCTGGGGCCAACGTCCTGACTTTC.

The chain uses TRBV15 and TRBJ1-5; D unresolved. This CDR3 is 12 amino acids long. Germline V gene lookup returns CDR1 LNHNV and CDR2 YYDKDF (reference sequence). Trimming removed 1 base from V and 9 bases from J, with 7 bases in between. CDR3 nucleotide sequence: TGTGCCACCAGCAGAGCCCCAGGGCCCCAGCATTTT. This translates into CATSRAPGPQHF.

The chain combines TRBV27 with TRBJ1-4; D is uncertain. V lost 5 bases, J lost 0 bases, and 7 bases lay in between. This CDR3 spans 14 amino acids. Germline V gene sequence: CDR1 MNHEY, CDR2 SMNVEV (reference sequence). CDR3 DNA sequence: TGTGCCAGCAGTCCCGCAGCAACTAATGAAAAACTGTTTTTT. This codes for CASSPAATNEKLFF.

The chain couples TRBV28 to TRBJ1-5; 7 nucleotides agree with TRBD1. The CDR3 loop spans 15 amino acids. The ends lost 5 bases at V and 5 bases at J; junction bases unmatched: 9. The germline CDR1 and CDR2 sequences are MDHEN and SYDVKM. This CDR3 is CASSPPGGGHQPQHF. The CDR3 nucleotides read TGTGCCAGCAGTCCACCAGGGGGTGGGCATCAGCCCCAGCATTTT.

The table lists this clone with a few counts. The CDR3 here is CASSLEVIYGYTF. The DNA of the CDR3 is TGCGCCAGCAGCTTAGAGGTGATCTATGGCTACACCTTC. The chain employs TRBV5-1 and TRBJ1-2; D remains ambiguous. V lost 2 bases, J lost 4 bases, and 9 bases lay in between. Germline CDR1 is SGHRS and CDR2 is YFSETQ. The CDR3 is 13 amino acids.

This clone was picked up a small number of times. The CDR3: CASGRGTGELFF. The CDR3 DNA reads TGTGCCAGCGGCAGGGGGACCGGGGAGCTGTTTTTT. The V gene is TRBV11-2, the J gene TRBJ2-2, with 7 bases lining up with TRBD1. Germline V gene sequence: CDR1 SGHAT, CDR2 FQNNGV. Trimming took 8 bases from V and 5 from J; bases not matched to a gene: 2. The CDR3 has 12 residues.

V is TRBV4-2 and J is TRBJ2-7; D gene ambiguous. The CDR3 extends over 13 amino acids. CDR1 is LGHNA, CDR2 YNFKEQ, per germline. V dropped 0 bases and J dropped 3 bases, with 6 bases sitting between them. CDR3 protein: CASSQDRNYEQYF. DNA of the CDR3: TGTGCCAGCAGCCAAGACAGAAACTACGAGCAGTACTTC.

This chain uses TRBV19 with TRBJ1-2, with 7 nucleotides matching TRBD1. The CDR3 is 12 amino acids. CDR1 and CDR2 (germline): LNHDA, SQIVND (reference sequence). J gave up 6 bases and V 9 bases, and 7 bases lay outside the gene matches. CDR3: CASQTGIDGYTF. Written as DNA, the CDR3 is TGTGCCAGCCAGACAGGGATCGATGGCTACACCTTC.

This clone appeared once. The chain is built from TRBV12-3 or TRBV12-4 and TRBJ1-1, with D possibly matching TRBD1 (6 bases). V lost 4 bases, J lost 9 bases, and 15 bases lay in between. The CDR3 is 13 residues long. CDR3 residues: CASSSNMGDKAFF. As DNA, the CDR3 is TGTGCCAGCAGTTCTAACATGGGGGACAAAGCTTTCTTT.

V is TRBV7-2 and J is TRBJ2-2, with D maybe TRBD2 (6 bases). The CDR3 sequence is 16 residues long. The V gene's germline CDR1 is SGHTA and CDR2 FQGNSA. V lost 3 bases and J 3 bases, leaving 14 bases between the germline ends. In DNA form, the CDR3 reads TGTGCCAGCAGCTTTTTATCTAGCGCCGACACCGGGGAGCTGTTTTTT. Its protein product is CASSFLSSADTGELFF. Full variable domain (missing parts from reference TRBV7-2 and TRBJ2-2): GAGVSQSPSNKVTEKGKDVELRCDPISGHTALYWYRQSLGQGLEFLIYFQGNSAPDKSGLPSDRFSAERTGGSVSTLTIQRTQQEDSAVYLCASSFLSSADTGELFFGEGSRLTVL.

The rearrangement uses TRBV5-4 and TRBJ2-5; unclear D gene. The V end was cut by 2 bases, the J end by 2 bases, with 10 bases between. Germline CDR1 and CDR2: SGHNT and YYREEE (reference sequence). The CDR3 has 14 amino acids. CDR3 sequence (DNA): TGTGCCAGCAGCTTTCTTTCCAGACAAGAGACCCAGTACTTC. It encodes CASSFLSRQETQYF. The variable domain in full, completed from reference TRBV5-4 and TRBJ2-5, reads ETGVTQSPTHLIKTRGQQVTLRCSSQSGHNTVSWYQQALGQGPQFIFQYYREEENGRGNFPPRFSGLQFPNYSSELNVNALELDDSALYLCASSFLSRQETQYFGPGTRLLVL.

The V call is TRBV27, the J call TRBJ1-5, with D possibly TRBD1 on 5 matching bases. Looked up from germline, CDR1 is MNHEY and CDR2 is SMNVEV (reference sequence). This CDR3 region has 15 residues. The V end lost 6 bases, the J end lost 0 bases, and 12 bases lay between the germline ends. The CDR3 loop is CASSLRQNSNQPQHF. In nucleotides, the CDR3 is TGTGCCAGCAGCCTTAGACAGAATAGCAATCAGCCCCAGCATTTT.

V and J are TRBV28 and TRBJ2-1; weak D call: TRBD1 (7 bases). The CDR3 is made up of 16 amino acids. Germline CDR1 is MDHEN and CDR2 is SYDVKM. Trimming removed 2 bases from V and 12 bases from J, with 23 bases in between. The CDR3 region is CASSLPSPQGGRWQFF. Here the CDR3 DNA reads TGTGCCAGCAGTTTACCCTCCCCTCAGGGGGGTAGATGGCAGTTCTTC.

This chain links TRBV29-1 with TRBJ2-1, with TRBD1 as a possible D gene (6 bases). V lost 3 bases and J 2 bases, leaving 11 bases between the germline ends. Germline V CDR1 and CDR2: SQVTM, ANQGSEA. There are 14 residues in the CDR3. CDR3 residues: CSVDGGRAYNEQFF. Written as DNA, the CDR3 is TGCAGCGTTGATGGGGGCCGGGCCTACAATGAGCAGTTCTTC.

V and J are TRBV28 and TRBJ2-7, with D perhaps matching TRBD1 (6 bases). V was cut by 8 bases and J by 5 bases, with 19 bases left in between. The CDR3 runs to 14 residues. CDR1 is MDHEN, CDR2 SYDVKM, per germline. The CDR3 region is CASSDFDRYDEQYF. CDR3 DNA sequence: TGTGCCAGCTCGGATTTCGACAGGTACGACGAGCAGTACTTC.

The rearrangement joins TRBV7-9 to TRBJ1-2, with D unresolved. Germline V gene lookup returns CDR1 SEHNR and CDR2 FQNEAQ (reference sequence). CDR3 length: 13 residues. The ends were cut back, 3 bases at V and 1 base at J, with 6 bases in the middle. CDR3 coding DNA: TGTGCCAGCAGCTTTGACTATAACTATGGCTACACCTTC. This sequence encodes CASSFDYNYGYTF.